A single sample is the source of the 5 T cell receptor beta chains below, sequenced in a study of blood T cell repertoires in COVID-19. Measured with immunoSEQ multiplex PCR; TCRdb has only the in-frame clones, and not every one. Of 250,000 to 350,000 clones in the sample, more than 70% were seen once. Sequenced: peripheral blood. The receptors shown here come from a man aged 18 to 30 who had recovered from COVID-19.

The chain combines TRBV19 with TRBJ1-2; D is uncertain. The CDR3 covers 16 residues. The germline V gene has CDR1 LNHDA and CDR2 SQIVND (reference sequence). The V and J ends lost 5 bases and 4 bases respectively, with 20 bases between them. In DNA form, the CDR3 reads TGTGCCAGTAGTCACCCTCAAGGGCGTGGGAGCTATGGCTACACCTTC. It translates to CASSHPQGRGSYGYTF. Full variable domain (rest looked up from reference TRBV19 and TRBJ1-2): DGGITQSPKYLFRKEGQNVTLSCEQNLNHDAMYWYRQDPGQGLRLIYYSQIVNDFQKGDIAEGYSVSREKKESFPLTVTSAQKNPTAFYLCASSHPQGRGSYGYTFGSGTRLTVV.

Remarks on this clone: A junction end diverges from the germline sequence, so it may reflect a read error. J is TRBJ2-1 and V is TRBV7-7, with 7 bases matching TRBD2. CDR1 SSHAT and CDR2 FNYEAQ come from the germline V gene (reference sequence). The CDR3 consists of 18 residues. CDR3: CASSLKAFGIAGYNGQFF. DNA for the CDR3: TGTGCTAGCAGCTTAAAGGCCTTCGGGATAGCGGGCTACAATGGGCAGTTCTTC. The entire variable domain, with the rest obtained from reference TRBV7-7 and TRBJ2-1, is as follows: GAGVSQSPRYKVTKRGQDVTLRCDPISSHATLYWYQQALGQGPEFLTYFNYEAQPDKSGLPSDRFSAERPEGSISTLTIQRTEQRDSAMYRCASSLKAFGIAGYNGQFFGPGTRLTVL.

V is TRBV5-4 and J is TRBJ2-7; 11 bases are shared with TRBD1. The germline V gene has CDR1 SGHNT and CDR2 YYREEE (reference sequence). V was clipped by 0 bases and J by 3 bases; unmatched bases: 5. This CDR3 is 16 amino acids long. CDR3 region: CASSLGGQGGIYEQYF. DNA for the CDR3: TGTGCCAGCAGCTTGGGGGGACAGGGGGGAATCTACGAGCAGTACTTC.

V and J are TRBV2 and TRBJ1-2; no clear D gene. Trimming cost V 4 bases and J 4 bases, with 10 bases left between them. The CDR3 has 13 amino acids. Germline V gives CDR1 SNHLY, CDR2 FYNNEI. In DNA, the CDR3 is TGTGCCAGCAGTGGAGAATCGGGCTATGGCTACACCTTC. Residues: CASSGESGYGYTF. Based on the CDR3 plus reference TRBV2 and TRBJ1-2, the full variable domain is EPEVTQTPSHQVTQMGQEVILRCVPISNHLYFYWYRQILGQKVEFLVSFYNNEISEKSEIFDDQFSVERPDGSNFTLKIRSTKLEDSAMYFCASSGESGYGYTFGSGTRLTVV.

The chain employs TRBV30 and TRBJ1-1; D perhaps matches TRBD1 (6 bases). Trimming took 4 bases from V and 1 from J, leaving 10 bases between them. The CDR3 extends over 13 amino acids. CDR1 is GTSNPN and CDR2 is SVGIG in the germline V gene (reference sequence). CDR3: CAWTRQENTEAFF. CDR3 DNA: TGTGCCTGGACCAGACAGGAGAACACTGAAGCTTTCTTT.